This record concerns one T cell receptor beta chain sequence. This clone was recorded a few times. It has no known antigen specificity. Per-nucleotide qualities are absent, and no much larger clonotype sits a single base away. Library creation used the immunoSEQ multiplex PCR assay. In the authors' own workflow: To diagnose cytomegalovirus status from the catalog of TCR beta chain sequences, a statistical classification framework was built. The clones in this table, taken by TCRdb from immuneACCESS, are in-frame only. Not every clone is retained; where verified, under half of the shortfall comes from an unresolved V gene, and the cause of the rest is unknown. V, J and clone size derive from that table, while D and trimming were established from the DNA sequence. Counted in this sample were about 240,000 clones; approximately 86% of them appeared once. The top ten clonotypes cover roughly 1.2% of the sample.

The donors belonged to the validation cohort of about 120 subjects, which was separate from the approximately 610-subject first cohort. The germline V gene specifies MNHEY as CDR1 and SVGAGI as CDR2. The CDR3 measures 12 amino acids from cysteine to phenylalanine. Solely the CDR3 DNA is kept, with 36 bases framed from the first base. The V and J ends are trimmed by 4 bases and 4 bases, leaving 4 bases between them. This sample is part of a study of cytomegalovirus exposure and HLA in healthy donors (dated by TCRdb to about 2017). Describing the broader study: According to a later analysis, one platform produced both the approximately 110 validation repertoires and the 700 or so repertoires of the first cohort. The study aimed to test whether cataloging public T cell receptors could reveal signatures of past pathogen exposure. A separate validation cohort of over a hundred different subjects was used in addition to the roughly 640-subject first cohort. High-throughput TCR immunosequencing, statistical association of individual TCRs with disease status, and machine learning were combined to predict cytomegalovirus infection status.

Paper-wide results and their limitations: The validation cohort had no HLA typing available for a later analysis, so co-occurrence within that cohort was assessed over all 120 repertoires. Most TCR sequences were observed very rarely across donors, whereas some public TCRs were present in many individuals. A total of 150 or so TCR beta chains were listed by the study as associated with cytomegalovirus. In both the original and validation cohorts, the classifier was reported to diagnose cytomegalovirus status with high specificity and sensitivity. A later analysis found that TCRs clustered in the first cohort also tended to co-occur in the roughly 120 validation repertoires, with approximately 94% of cluster scores above 0. According to the authors, the approach could potentially be generalized to other disease states and immunological phenotypes. In vitro tests confirmed that a few of the cytomegalovirus-associated TCR beta chains recognize cytomegalovirus antigens.

This TCR derives from a woman aged 25 to 39 in good health and CMV-seropositive. Sample: PBMCs. The chain was built from TRBV6-5 and TRBJ1-4; the D gene is not confidently resolved. The DNA sequence is TGTGCCAGCAGTTCCCGTAATGAAAAACTGTTTTTT. It translates as CASSSRNEKLFF.